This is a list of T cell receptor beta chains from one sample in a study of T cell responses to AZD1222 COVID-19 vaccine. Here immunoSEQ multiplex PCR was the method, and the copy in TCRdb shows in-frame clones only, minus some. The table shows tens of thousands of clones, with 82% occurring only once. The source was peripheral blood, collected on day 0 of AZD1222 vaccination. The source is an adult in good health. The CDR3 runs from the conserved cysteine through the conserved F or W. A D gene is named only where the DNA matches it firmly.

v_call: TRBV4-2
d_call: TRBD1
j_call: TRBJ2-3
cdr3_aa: CASSQLTGVFGLGDTQYF
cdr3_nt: TGTGCCAGCAGCCAATTAACAGGGGTCTTTGGTTTAGGGGATACGCAGTATTTT

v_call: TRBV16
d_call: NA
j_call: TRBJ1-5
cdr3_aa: CASSPVGLYNQPQHF
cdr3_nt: TGTGCCAGCAGCCCCGTCGGCCTGTACAATCAGCCCCAGCATTTT

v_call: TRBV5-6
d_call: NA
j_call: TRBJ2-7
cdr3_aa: CASSLSSEQYF
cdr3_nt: TGTGCCAGCAGCTTGTCCTCCGAGCAGTACTTC

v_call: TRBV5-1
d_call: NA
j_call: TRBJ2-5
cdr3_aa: CASSPLGETQYF
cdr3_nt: TGCGCCAGCAGCCCGTTGGGAGAGACCCAGTACTTC

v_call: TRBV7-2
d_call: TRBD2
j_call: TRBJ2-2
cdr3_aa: CASSRDYGPPGELFF
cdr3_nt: TGTGCCAGCAGCCGGGACTACGGGCCCCCCGGGGAGCTGTTTTTT

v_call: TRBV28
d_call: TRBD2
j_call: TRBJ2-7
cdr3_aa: CASKPLAGGLFYEQYF
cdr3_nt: TGTGCCAGCAAACCTCTAGCGGGGGGGCTTTTTTACGAGCAGTACTTC

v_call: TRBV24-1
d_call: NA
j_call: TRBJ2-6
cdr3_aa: CATSPAESPNRYNSGANVLTF
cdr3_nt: TGTGCCACCAGTCCGGCGGAATCTCCGAACCGATATAACTCTGGGGCCAACGTCCTGACTTTC

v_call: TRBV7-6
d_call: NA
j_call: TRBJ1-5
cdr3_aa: CASSQGAGDKNQPQHF
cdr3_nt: TGTGCCAGCAGTCAAGGGGCCGGGGACAAGAATCAGCCCCAGCATTTT

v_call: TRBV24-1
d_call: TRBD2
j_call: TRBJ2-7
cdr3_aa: CATGDREDVYEQYF
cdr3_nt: TGTGCCACCGGGGATCGGGAGGATGTCTACGAGCAGTACTTC

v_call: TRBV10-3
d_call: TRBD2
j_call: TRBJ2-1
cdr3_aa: CAISARLAGSVNEQFF
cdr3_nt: TGTGCCATCAGTGCTAGACTAGCGGGGTCGGTGAATGAGCAGTTCTTC